These T cell receptor beta chains were read from a single sample in a study of graft-versus-host responses after intestinal transplantation. Clones were read by immunoSEQ multiplex PCR, and TCRdb kept only the in-frame ones, dropping some. The sample yields around 100,000 clones, roughly 87% seen once. These receptors lack a known antigen. This material consisted of unstimulated CD4+ T cells sorted from spleen or lymph node cells, taken before transplant. Receptors originate from a human donor who was the organ donor for an intestinal transplant. CDR3s include the opening cysteine and the closing phenylalanine or tryptophan. D genes are given only for firm matches. The size of a clone is reported for some rows only, either as once, few or many, or as a class for expanded clones.

len: 15; abundance: -; j_gene: TRBJ1-6; v_gene: TRBV7-9; d_gene: -; CDR3aa: CASSLVVGQRSPLHF; CDR3nt: TGTGCCAGCAGCTTAGTGGTGGGGCAGAGGTCACCCCTCCACTTT
len: 15; abundance: few; j_gene: TRBJ1-4; v_gene: TRBV18; d_gene: TRBD1; CDR3aa: CASSVTGGTNEKLFF; CDR3nt: TGTGCCAGCTCCGTAACAGGGGGCACTAATGAAAAACTGTTTTTT
len: 15; abundance: -; j_gene: TRBJ2-2; v_gene: TRBV5-1; d_gene: -; CDR3aa: CASSPRAKDTGELFF; CDR3nt: TGCGCCAGCAGCCCCCGGGCCAAGGACACCGGGGAGCTGTTTTTT
len: 11; abundance: -; j_gene: TRBJ2-5; v_gene: TRBV7-6; d_gene: -; CDR3aa: CASSTRDTQYF; CDR3nt: TGTGCCAGCAGCACCCGTGATACCCAGTACTTC
len: 14; abundance: once; j_gene: TRBJ2-3; v_gene: TRBV2; d_gene: -; CDR3aa: CASRIDGITDTQYF; CDR3nt: TGTGCCAGCAGGATAGACGGAATCACAGATACGCAGTATTTT
len: 14; abundance: -; j_gene: TRBJ1-1; v_gene: TRBV7-2; d_gene: -; CDR3aa: CASSLLGMNTEAFF; CDR3nt: TGTGCCAGCAGCTTACTGGGAATGAACACTGAAGCTTTCTTT
len: 11; abundance: -; j_gene: TRBJ1-5; v_gene: TRBV6-6; d_gene: -; CDR3aa: CASSRNQPQHF; CDR3nt: TGTGCCAGCAGCCGCAATCAGCCCCAGCATTTT
len: 12; abundance: -; j_gene: TRBJ2-5; v_gene: TRBV29-1; d_gene: -; CDR3aa: CSVASSAGTQYF; CDR3nt: TGCAGCGTCGCATCTAGCGCAGGGACCCAGTACTTC
len: 15; abundance: -; j_gene: TRBJ1-1; v_gene: TRBV5-1; d_gene: -; CDR3aa: CASSLAVTGGVEAFF; CDR3nt: TGCGCCAGCAGCTTGGCTGTTACAGGAGGCGTTGAAGCTTTCTTT
len: 13; abundance: -; j_gene: TRBJ1-6; v_gene: TRBV9; d_gene: -; CDR3aa: CASSVVGDSPLHF; CDR3nt: TGTGCCAGCAGCGTAGTGGGGGATTCACCCCTCCACTTT
len: 15; abundance: -; j_gene: TRBJ2-3; v_gene: TRBV27; d_gene: -; CDR3aa: CASSNSLVPFDTQYF; CDR3nt: TGTGCCAGCAGTAACTCTTTGGTTCCCTTTGATACGCAGTATTTT
len: 15; abundance: -; j_gene: TRBJ1-1; v_gene: TRBV28; d_gene: -; CDR3aa: CASSSWGMSNTEAFF; CDR3nt: TGTGCCAGCAGTTCTTGGGGGATGTCGAACACTGAAGCTTTCTTT
len: 15; abundance: -; j_gene: TRBJ2-1; v_gene: TRBV5-1; d_gene: -; CDR3aa: CASSPGLAKYNEQFF; CDR3nt: TGCGCCAGCAGCCCGGGACTGGCTAAGTACAATGAGCAGTTCTTC
len: 13; abundance: -; j_gene: TRBJ1-5; v_gene: TRBV30; d_gene: -; CDR3aa: CAWRTKGNQPQHF; CDR3nt: TGTGCCTGGAGGACGAAGGGGAATCAGCCCCAGCATTTT
len: 14; abundance: -; j_gene: TRBJ1-1; v_gene: TRBV6-5; d_gene: -; CDR3aa: CASIPKGGIGEAFF; CDR3nt: TGTGCCAGCATTCCAAAGGGGGGAATAGGAGAAGCTTTCTTT
len: 13; abundance: once; j_gene: TRBJ1-2; v_gene: TRBV18; d_gene: -; CDR3aa: CASSPLTLSGYTF; CDR3nt: TGTGCCAGCTCACCACTGACATTGTCTGGCTACACCTTC
len: 15; abundance: -; j_gene: TRBJ1-1; v_gene: TRBV5-1; d_gene: -; CDR3aa: CASSTKTAMNTEAFF; CDR3nt: TGCGCCAGCAGCACTAAGACAGCCATGAACACTGAAGCTTTCTTT
len: 15; abundance: -; j_gene: TRBJ2-3; v_gene: TRBV25-1; d_gene: -; CDR3aa: CASRSTGLHSDTQYF; CDR3nt: TGTGCCAGCAGGTCAACCGGGCTACACTCGGATACGCAGTATTTT
len: 16; abundance: -; j_gene: TRBJ1-1; v_gene: TRBV5-1; d_gene: -; CDR3aa: CASSLTGGVQNTEAFF; CDR3nt: TGCGCCAGCAGCTTGACGGGAGGCGTACAGAACACTGAAGCTTTCTTT
len: 16; abundance: few; j_gene: TRBJ2-2; v_gene: TRBV19; d_gene: TRBD2; CDR3aa: CASSIGLAGGPGELFF; CDR3nt: TGTGCCAGTAGTATAGGGCTAGCGGGGGGGCCCGGGGAGCTGTTTTTT
len: 14; abundance: -; j_gene: TRBJ2-7; v_gene: TRBV28; d_gene: -; CDR3aa: CASSLGTAPYEQYF; CDR3nt: TGTGCCAGCAGTTTGGGTACAGCTCCCTACGAGCAGTACTTC
len: 13; abundance: few; j_gene: TRBJ1-5; v_gene: TRBV18; d_gene: -; CDR3aa: CASSPQGNQPQHF; CDR3nt: TGTGCCAGCTCACCACAGGGCAATCAGCCCCAGCATTTT
len: 15; abundance: -; j_gene: TRBJ2-3; v_gene: TRBV11-2; d_gene: -; CDR3aa: CASSPIGGFKDTQYF; CDR3nt: TGTGCCAGCAGCCCCATCGGAGGCTTCAAAGATACGCAGTATTTT
len: 14; abundance: -; j_gene: TRBJ1-2; v_gene: TRBV7-9; d_gene: -; CDR3aa: CASSLGGHSARPNF; CDR3nt: TGTGCCAGCAGCTTAGGAGGGCACTCCGCGAGACCAAATTTC
len: 14; abundance: -; j_gene: TRBJ1-5; v_gene: TRBV5-1; d_gene: -; CDR3aa: CASGGNRVGQPQHF; CDR3nt: TGCGCCAGCGGGGGTAACAGGGTGGGCCAGCCCCAGCATTTT
len: 14; abundance: -; j_gene: TRBJ2-3; v_gene: TRBV9; d_gene: -; CDR3aa: CASSVGGRTDTQYF; CDR3nt: TGTGCCAGCAGCGTAGGGGGGCGCACAGATACGCAGTATTTT
len: 14; abundance: -; j_gene: TRBJ1-4; v_gene: TRBV7-9; d_gene: -; CDR3aa: CASSRIDNNEKLFF; CDR3nt: TGTGCCAGCAGCCGTATCGATAATAATGAAAAACTGTTTTTT
len: 13; abundance: -; j_gene: TRBJ1-2; v_gene: TRBV28; d_gene: -; CDR3aa: CASSPKRQYGYTF; CDR3nt: TGTGCCAGCAGTCCAAAACGACAGTATGGCTACACCTTC
len: 15; abundance: -; j_gene: TRBJ2-7; v_gene: TRBV19; d_gene: -; CDR3aa: CASSYKRRGIDEQYF; CDR3nt: TGTGCCAGTAGTTATAAGAGACGTGGGATTGACGAGCAGTACTTC
len: 13; abundance: -; j_gene: TRBJ2-2; v_gene: TRBV10-3; d_gene: TRBD2; CDR3aa: CAIAGGLTGELFF; CDR3nt: TGTGCCATTGCGGGGGGGCTCACCGGGGAGCTGTTTTTT
len: 15; abundance: -; j_gene: TRBJ1-2; v_gene: TRBV14; d_gene: -; CDR3aa: CASSQGWVGGYGYTF; CDR3nt: TGTGCCAGCAGCCAAGGTTGGGTCGGAGGTTATGGCTACACCTTC
len: 15; abundance: -; j_gene: TRBJ1-6; v_gene: TRBV5-6; d_gene: TRBD1; CDR3aa: CASSLGNRGNSPLHF; CDR3nt: TGTGCCAGCAGCTTGGGGAACAGGGGTAATTCACCCCTCCACTTT
len: 15; abundance: -; j_gene: TRBJ2-3; v_gene: TRBV9; d_gene: TRBD1; CDR3aa: CASSATGVGTDTQYF; CDR3nt: TGTGCCAGCAGCGCTACAGGGGTCGGCACAGATACGCAGTATTTT
len: 16; abundance: -; j_gene: TRBJ2-1; v_gene: TRBV4-1; d_gene: TRBD2; CDR3aa: CASSPQPPGLAGRQFF; CDR3nt: TGCGCCAGCAGCCCCCAGCCTCCGGGACTAGCGGGACGGCAGTTCTTC
len: 17; abundance: -; j_gene: TRBJ2-3; v_gene: TRBV28; d_gene: TRBD2; CDR3aa: CASSSPFGGGSTDTQYF; CDR3nt: TGTGCCAGCAGTTCCCCTTTCGGGGGGGGCAGCACAGATACGCAGTATTTT
len: 15; abundance: -; j_gene: TRBJ2-5; v_gene: TRBV15; d_gene: -; CDR3aa: CATSRDGASQETQYF; CDR3nt: TGTGCCACCAGCAGAGACGGGGCCTCACAAGAGACCCAGTACTTC
len: 12; abundance: -; j_gene: TRBJ2-2; v_gene: TRBV6-1; d_gene: -; CDR3aa: CASRTNTGELFF; CDR3nt: TGTGCCAGCAGGACCAACACCGGGGAGCTGTTTTTT
len: 13; abundance: -; j_gene: TRBJ2-2; v_gene: TRBV10-3; d_gene: -; CDR3aa: CAISGFSAGELFF; CDR3nt: TGTGCCATCAGTGGTTTCAGCGCCGGGGAGCTGTTTTTT
len: 17; abundance: -; j_gene: TRBJ2-2; v_gene: TRBV27; d_gene: -; CDR3aa: CASSFWGTTSNTGELFF; CDR3nt: TGTGCCAGCAGTTTCTGGGGCACTACCTCGAACACCGGGGAGCTGTTTTTT
len: 14; abundance: -; j_gene: TRBJ2-3; v_gene: TRBV30; d_gene: TRBD1; CDR3aa: CAWSEGASTDTQYF; CDR3nt: TGTGCCTGGAGTGAGGGGGCTAGCACAGATACGCAGTATTTT
len: 15; abundance: -; j_gene: TRBJ1-1; v_gene: TRBV11-2; d_gene: TRBD1; CDR3aa: CASRPNRGENTEAFF; CDR3nt: TGTGCCAGCAGGCCTAACAGGGGGGAGAACACTGAAGCTTTCTTT
len: 14; abundance: few; j_gene: TRBJ2-5; v_gene: TRBV7-6; d_gene: -; CDR3aa: CASSLALGGETQYF; CDR3nt: TGTGCCAGCAGCTTAGCCTTAGGTGGGGAGACCCAGTACTTC
len: 15; abundance: -; j_gene: TRBJ1-1; v_gene: TRBV5-1; d_gene: -; CDR3aa: CASSLGGPDDTEAFF; CDR3nt: TGCGCCAGCAGCTTGGGGGGTCCAGACGACACTGAAGCTTTCTTT
len: 19; abundance: -; j_gene: TRBJ1-4; v_gene: TRBV7-9; d_gene: TRBD1; CDR3aa: CASSFIRDRGHFANEKLFF; CDR3nt: TGTGCCAGCAGCTTTATCCGAGACAGGGGGCATTTTGCTAATGAAAAACTGTTTTTT
len: 14; abundance: -; j_gene: TRBJ2-3; v_gene: TRBV2; d_gene: TRBD2; CDR3aa: CARGSGGFTDTQYF; CDR3nt: TGTGCCAGGGGGAGCGGGGGCTTCACAGATACGCAGTATTTT
len: 13; abundance: -; j_gene: TRBJ1-5; v_gene: TRBV25-1; d_gene: -; CDR3aa: CASSAGFNQPQHF; CDR3nt: TGTGCCAGCAGTGCTGGGTTCAATCAGCCCCAGCATTTT
len: 15; abundance: -; j_gene: TRBJ1-6; v_gene: TRBV7-2; d_gene: -; CDR3aa: CASSLPWGSRSPLHF; CDR3nt: TGTGCCAGCAGCCTGCCTTGGGGGTCTCGCTCACCCCTCCACTTT
len: 13; abundance: -; j_gene: TRBJ1-6; v_gene: TRBV6-5; d_gene: -; CDR3aa: CASRATRDSPLHF; CDR3nt: TGTGCCAGCCGGGCAACCAGGGATTCACCCCTCCACTTT
len: 14; abundance: -; j_gene: TRBJ1-1; v_gene: TRBV28; d_gene: -; CDR3aa: CASSFGRRSTEAFF; CDR3nt: TGTGCCAGCAGTTTTGGGCGGAGGAGCACTGAAGCTTTCTTT
len: 19; abundance: once; j_gene: TRBJ1-5; v_gene: TRBV27; d_gene: -; CDR3aa: CASSLSRGRIGCGNQPQHF; CDR3nt: TGTGCCAGCAGTTTAAGCCGGGGTCGAATTGGATGCGGGAATCAGCCCCAGCATTTT
len: 14; abundance: once; j_gene: TRBJ2-3; v_gene: TRBV6-1; d_gene: -; CDR3aa: CASSEGPGPVTQYF; CDR3nt: TGTGCCAGCAGTGAAGGACCGGGCCCAGTCACGCAGTATTTT
len: 18; abundance: -; j_gene: TRBJ1-6; v_gene: TRBV27; d_gene: -; CDR3aa: CASSSKPPQSSYNSPLHF; CDR3nt: TGTGCCAGCAGTTCTAAACCCCCCCAGAGCTCCTATAATTCACCCCTCCACTTT